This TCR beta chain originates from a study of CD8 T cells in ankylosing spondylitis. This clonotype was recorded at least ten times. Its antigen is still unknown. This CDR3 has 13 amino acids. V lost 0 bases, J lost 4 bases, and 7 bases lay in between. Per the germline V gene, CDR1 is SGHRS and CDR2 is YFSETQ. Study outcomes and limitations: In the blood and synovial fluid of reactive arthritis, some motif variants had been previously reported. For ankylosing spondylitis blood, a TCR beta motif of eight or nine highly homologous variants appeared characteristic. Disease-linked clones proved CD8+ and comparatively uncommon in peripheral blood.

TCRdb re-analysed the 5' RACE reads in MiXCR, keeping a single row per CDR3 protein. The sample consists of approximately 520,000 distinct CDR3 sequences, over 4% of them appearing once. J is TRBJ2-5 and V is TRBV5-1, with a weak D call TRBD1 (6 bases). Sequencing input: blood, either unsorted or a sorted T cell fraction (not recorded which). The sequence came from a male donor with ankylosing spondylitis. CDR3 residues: CASSLGQVETQYF. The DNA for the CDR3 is TGCGCCAGCAGCTTGGGACAGGTAGAGACCCAGTACTTC.